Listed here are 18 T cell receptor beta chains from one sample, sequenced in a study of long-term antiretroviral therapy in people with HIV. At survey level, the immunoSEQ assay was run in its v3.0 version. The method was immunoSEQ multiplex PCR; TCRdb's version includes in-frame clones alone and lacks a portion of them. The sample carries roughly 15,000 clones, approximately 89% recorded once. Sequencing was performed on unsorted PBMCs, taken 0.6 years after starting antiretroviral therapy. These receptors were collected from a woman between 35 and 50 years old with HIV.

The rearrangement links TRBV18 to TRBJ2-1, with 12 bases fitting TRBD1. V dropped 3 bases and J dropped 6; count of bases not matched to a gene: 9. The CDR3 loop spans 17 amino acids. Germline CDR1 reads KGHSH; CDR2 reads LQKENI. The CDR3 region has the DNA TGTGCCAGCTCACCTAATCCGGGACAGGGGGCTACCAATGAGCAGTTCTTC. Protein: CASSPNPGQGATNEQFF. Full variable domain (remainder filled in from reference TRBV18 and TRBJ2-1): NAGVMQNPRHLVRRRGQEARLRCSPMKGHSHVYWYRQLPEEGLKFMVYLQKENIIDESGMPKERFSAEFPKEGPSILRIQQVVRGDSAAYFCASSPNPGQGATNEQFFGPGTRLTVL.

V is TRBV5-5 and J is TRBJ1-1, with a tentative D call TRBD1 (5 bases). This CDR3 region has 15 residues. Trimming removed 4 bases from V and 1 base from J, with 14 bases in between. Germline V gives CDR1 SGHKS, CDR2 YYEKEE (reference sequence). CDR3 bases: TGTGCCAGCAGCCTCACATATGGGGCGAACACTGAAGCTTTCTTT. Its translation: CASSLTYGANTEAFF.

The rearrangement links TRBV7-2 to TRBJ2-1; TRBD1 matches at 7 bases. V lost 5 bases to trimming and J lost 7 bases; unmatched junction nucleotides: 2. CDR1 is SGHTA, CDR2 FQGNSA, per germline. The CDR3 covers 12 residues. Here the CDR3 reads CASSIRGNEQFF. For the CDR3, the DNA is TGTGCCAGCAGCATCAGGGGGAATGAGCAGTTCTTC.

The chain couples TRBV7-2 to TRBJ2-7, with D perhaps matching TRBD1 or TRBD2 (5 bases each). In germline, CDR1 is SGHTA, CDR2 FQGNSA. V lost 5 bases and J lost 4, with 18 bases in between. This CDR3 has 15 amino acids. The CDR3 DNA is TGTGCCAGCAGCCCAGACGGGGCCAACCCGTACGAGCAGTACTTC. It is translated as CASSPDGANPYEQYF.

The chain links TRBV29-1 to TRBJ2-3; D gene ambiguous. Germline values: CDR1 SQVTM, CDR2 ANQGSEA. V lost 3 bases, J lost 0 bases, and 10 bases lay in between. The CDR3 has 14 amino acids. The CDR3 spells CSVDGPSSTDTQYF. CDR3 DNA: TGCAGCGTTGATGGGCCCTCTAGCACAGATACGCAGTATTTT.

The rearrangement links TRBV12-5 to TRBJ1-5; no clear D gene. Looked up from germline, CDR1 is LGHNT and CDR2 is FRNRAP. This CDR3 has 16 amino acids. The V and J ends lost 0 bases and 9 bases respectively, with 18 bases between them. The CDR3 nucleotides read TGTGCTAGTGGTTTGGTACCCCCGGTAGGCCACTGGCCCCAGCATTTT. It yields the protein CASGLVPPVGHWPQHF.

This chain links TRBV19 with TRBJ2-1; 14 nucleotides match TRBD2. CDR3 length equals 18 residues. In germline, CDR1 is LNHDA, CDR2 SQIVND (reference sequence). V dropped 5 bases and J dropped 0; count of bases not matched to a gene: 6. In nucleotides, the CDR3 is TGTGCCAGTAGTCGGACTAGCGGGGGGCCTAGCTCCTACAATGAGCAGTTCTTC. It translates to CASSRTSGGPSSYNEQFF.

The CDR3 nucleotides read TGTGCCAGCAGGACCGCCGGGGGTTCAGCTTTCTTT. Its translation is CASRTAGGSAFF. V and J are TRBV6-5 and TRBJ1-1; tentative D call: TRBD1 (5 bases). Germline-derived CDR1 and CDR2 are MNHEY and SVGAGI. The CDR3 sequence is 12 residues long. The germline V and J ends were trimmed by 6 bases and 10 bases, with 15 bases remaining between them.

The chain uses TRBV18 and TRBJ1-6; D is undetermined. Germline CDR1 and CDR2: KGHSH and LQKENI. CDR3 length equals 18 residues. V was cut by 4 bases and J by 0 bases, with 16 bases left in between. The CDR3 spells CASSQMISISSYNSPLHF. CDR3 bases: TGTGCCAGCTCACAGATGATCTCGATAAGCTCCTATAATTCACCCCTCCACTTT.

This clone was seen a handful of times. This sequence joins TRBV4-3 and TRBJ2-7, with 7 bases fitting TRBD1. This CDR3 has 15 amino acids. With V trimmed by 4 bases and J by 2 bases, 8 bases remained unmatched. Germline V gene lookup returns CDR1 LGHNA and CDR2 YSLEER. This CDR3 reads CASSRSTGDTYEQYF. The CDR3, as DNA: TGCGCCAGCAGCCGTAGCACAGGGGACACCTACGAGCAGTACTTC.

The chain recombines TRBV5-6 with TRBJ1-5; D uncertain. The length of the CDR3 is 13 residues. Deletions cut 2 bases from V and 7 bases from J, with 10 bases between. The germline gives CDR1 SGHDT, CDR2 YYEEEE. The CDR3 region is CASSFSIGQPQHF. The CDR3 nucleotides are TGTGCCAGCAGCTTTTCTATTGGCCAGCCCCAGCATTTT.

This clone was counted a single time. The DNA of the CDR3 is TGTGCCAGCAGTGAAGCCCTTGGGCAGCCCCAGCATTTT. Its protein product is CASSEALGQPQHF. J is TRBJ1-5 and V is TRBV2; D unresolved. CDR1 and CDR2 from the germline V gene are SNHLY and FYNNEI. V lost 0 bases to trimming and J lost 7 bases, with 7 bases between them. CDR3 length equals 13 residues.

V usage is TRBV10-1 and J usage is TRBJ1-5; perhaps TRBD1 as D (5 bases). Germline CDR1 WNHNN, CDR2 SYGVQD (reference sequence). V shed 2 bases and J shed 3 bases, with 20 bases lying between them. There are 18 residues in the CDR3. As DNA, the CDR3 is TGCGCCAGCAGTGAGACGGGGGGGGAGACAGCGGACAATCAGCCCCAGCATTTT. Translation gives CASSETGGETADNQPQHF.

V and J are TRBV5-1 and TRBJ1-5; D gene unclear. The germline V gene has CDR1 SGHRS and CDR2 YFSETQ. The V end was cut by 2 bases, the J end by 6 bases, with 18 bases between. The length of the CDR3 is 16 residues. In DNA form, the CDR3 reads TGCGCCAGCAGCTTCGGGCCAGCCGACCCGGGTCAGCCCCAGCATTTT. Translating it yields CASSFGPADPGQPQHF. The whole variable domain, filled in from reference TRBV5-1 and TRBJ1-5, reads KAGVTQTPRYLIKTRGQQVTLSCSPISGHRSVSWYQQTPGQGLQFLFEYFSETQRNKGNFPGRFSGRQFSNSRSEMNVSTLELGDSALYLCASSFGPADPGQPQHFGDGTRLSIL.

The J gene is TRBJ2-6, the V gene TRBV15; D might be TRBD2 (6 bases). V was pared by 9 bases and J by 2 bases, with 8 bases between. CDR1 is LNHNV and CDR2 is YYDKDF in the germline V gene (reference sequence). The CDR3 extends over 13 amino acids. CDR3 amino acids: CATGEAGANVLTF. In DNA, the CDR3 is TGTGCCACGGGGGAGGCTGGGGCCAACGTCCTGACTTTC.

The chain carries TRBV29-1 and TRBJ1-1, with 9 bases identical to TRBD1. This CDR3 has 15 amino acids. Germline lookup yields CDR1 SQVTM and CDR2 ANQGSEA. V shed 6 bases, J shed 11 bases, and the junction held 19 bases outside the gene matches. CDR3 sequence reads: CSVAGTGTARWHAFF. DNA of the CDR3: TGCAGCGTGGCCGGGACAGGGACAGCCCGGTGGCATGCTTTCTTT.

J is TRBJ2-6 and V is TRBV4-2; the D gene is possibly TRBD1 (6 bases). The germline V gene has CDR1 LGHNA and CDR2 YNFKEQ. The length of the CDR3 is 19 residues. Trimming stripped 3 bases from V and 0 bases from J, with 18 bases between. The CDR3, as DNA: TGTGCCAGCAGCCATGACGACCGACAGGCCCGCTCTGGGGCCAACGTCCTGACTTTC. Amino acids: CASSHDDRQARSGANVLTF.

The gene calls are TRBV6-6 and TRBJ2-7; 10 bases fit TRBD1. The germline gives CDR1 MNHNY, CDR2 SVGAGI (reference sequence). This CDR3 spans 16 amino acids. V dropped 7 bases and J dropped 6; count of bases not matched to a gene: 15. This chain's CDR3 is CASTYNAGTGVGEQYF. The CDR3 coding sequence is TGTGCCAGCACCTATAATGCCGGGACAGGGGTAGGCGAGCAGTACTTC.